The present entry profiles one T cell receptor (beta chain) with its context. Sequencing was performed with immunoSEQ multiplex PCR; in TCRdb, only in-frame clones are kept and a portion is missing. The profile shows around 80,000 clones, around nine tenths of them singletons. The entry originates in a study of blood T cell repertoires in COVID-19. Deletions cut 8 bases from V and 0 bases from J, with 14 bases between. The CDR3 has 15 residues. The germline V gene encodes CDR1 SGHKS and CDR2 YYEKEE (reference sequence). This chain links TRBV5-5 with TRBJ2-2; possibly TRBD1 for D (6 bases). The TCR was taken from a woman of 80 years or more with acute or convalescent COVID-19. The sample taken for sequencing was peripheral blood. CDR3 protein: CASSTGPSNTGELFF. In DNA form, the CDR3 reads TGTGCCAGTAGTACAGGGCCCTCGAACACCGGGGAGCTGTTTTTT. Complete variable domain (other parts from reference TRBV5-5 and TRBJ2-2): DAGVTQSPTHLIKTRGQQVTLRCSPISGHKSVSWYQQVLGQGPQFIFQYYEKEERGRGNFPDRFSARQFPNYSSELNVNALLLGDSALYLCASSTGPSNTGELFFGEGSRLTVL.